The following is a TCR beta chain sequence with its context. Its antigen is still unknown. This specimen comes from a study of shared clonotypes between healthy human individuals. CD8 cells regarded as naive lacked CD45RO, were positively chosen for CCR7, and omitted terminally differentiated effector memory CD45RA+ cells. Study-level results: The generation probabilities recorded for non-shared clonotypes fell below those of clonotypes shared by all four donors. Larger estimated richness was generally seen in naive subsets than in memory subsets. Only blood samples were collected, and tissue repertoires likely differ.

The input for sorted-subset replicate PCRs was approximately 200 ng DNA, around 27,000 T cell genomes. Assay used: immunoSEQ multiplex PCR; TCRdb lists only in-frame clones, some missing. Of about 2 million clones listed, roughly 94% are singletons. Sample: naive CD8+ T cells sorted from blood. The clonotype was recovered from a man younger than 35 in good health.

The CDR3 DNA follows: TGTGCCAGCAGCGCCGCGCGGGACAGCTATGCCTACGAGCAGTACTTC. This codes for CASSAARDSYAYEQYF. The V gene is TRBV9, the J gene TRBJ2-7; maybe TRBD1 (7 bases). This CDR3 spans 16 amino acids. The germline V and J ends were trimmed by 3 bases and 2 bases, with 18 bases remaining between them. Looked up from germline, CDR1 is SGDLS and CDR2 is YYNGEE.